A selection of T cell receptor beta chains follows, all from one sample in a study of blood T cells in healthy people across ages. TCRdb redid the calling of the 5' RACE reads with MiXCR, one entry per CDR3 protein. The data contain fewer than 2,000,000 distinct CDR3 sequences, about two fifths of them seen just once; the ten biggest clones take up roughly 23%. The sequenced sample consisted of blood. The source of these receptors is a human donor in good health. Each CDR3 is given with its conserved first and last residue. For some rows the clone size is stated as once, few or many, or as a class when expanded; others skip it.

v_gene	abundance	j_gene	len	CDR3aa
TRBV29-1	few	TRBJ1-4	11	CSVGQEGKLFF
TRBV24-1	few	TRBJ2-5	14	CATSDPGRVETQYF
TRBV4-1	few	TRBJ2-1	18	CASSSRLFPGTSYNEQFF
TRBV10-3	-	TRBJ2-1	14	CAISSDRVSNEQFF
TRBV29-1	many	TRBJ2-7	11	CSVVSSYEQYF
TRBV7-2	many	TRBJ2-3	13	CASSQGQTDTQYF
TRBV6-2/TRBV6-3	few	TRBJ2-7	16	CASSEDRDRDTYEQYF
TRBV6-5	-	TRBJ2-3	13	CASSLWDGETQYF
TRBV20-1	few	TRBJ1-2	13	CSATLGGSYGYTF
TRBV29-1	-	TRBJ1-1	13	CSVEVDTYTEAFF
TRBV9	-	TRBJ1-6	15	CASSSGGSLNSPLHF
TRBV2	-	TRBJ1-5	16	CASEGTGANSNQPQHF
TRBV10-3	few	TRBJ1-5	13	CAISKTGDQPQHF
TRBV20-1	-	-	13	CSATTGMRDEQYF
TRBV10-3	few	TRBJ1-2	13	CAISVDMIYGYTF
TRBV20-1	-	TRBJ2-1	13	CNATRVFYNEQFF
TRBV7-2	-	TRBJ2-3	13	CASSPPAPDTQYF
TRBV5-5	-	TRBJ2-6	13	CASTAGGANVLTF
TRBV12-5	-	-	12	CASGLLQNEQYF
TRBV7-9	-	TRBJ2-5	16	CASTVRGAGTQETQYF
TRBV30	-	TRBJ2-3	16	CAWSVGPAGGSDTQYF
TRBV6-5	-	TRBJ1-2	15	CASSRASLSNYGYTF
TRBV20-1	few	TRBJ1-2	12	CSARFEGYGYTF
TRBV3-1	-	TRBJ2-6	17	CASSQGTPQSGANVLTF
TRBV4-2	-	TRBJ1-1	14	CASSQVRPNTEAFF
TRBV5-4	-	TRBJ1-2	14	CASSDSLRVRGYTF
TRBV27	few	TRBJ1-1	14	CASSLSGGTSEAFF
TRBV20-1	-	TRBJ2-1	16	CSARDLGSRGYNEQFF
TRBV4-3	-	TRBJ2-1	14	CASSRDLQYNEQFF
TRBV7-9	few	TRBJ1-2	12	CASSPQARGYTF
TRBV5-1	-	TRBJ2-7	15	CASKVQRGLPYEQYF
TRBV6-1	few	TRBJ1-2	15	CASSEQTGSSYGYTF
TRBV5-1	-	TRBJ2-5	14	CASSRTTEQETQYF
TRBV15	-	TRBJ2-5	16	CATSRGDGGSKETQYF
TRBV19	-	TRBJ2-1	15	CASSMGGGVYNEQFF
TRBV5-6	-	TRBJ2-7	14	CASSLYSRIPEQYF
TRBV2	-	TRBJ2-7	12	CASKLGHDEQYF
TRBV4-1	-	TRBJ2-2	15	CASSRTTVGTGELFF
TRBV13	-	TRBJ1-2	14	CASSLEQAYYGYTF
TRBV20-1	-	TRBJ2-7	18	CSARVSSPGAQQDYEQYF
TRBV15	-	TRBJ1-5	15	CATSRDRGETQPQHF
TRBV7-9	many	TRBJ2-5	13	CASSRDGQETQYF
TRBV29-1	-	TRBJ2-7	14	CSVVPGQNFYEQYF
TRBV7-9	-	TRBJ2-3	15	CASSQDATTTDTQYF
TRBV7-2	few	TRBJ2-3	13	CASNPGGADTQYF
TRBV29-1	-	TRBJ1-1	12	CSVDSGDTEAFF
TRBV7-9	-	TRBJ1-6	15	CASSLEEYDVISPHF
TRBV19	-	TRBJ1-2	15	CASTQSRAASDGYTF
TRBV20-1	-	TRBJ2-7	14	CSASSRGVFYEQYF
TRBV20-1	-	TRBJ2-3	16	CSARDHRGAGTDTQYF
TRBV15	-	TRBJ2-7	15	CATSRGEASSYEQYF
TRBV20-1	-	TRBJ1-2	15	CSARSLGRPIYGYTF
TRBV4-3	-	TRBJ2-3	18	CASSQEGGAGFSTDTQYF